This TCR beta chain is drawn from a study of blood T cell repertoires in COVID-19. Study context: Sites across the United States, Italy and Spain contributed samples from acute and convalescent COVID-19. In each case, the material was cDNA or gDNA derived from T cells, B-cell-depleted T cells, or PBMCs.

V gave up 7 bases and J gave up 6 bases, with 15 bases separating them. The CDR3 is made up of 13 amino acids. CDR1 is SNHLY and CDR2 is FYNNEI in the germline V gene. Original processing notes: It was from reference gene primer amplification that nucleated cell counts were estimated. Clones were sequenced by immunoSEQ multiplex PCR, and TCRdb holds only the in-frame ones, with some missing. V and J calls and clone size are as listed in that table; D and trimming were resolved from the DNA. The table lists 300,000 or so clones, 80% to 95% of them singletons. The chain links TRBV2 to TRBJ1-2, with D perhaps TRBD1 (6 bases). The clonotype comes from a woman aged 30 to 39 who had recovered from COVID-19. Input material: PBMCs or T cells enriched from blood (not recorded which). CDR3 DNA: TGTGCCAGCAATATACAGGGATCTGATGGCTACACCTTC. It codes for CASNIQGSDGYTF.